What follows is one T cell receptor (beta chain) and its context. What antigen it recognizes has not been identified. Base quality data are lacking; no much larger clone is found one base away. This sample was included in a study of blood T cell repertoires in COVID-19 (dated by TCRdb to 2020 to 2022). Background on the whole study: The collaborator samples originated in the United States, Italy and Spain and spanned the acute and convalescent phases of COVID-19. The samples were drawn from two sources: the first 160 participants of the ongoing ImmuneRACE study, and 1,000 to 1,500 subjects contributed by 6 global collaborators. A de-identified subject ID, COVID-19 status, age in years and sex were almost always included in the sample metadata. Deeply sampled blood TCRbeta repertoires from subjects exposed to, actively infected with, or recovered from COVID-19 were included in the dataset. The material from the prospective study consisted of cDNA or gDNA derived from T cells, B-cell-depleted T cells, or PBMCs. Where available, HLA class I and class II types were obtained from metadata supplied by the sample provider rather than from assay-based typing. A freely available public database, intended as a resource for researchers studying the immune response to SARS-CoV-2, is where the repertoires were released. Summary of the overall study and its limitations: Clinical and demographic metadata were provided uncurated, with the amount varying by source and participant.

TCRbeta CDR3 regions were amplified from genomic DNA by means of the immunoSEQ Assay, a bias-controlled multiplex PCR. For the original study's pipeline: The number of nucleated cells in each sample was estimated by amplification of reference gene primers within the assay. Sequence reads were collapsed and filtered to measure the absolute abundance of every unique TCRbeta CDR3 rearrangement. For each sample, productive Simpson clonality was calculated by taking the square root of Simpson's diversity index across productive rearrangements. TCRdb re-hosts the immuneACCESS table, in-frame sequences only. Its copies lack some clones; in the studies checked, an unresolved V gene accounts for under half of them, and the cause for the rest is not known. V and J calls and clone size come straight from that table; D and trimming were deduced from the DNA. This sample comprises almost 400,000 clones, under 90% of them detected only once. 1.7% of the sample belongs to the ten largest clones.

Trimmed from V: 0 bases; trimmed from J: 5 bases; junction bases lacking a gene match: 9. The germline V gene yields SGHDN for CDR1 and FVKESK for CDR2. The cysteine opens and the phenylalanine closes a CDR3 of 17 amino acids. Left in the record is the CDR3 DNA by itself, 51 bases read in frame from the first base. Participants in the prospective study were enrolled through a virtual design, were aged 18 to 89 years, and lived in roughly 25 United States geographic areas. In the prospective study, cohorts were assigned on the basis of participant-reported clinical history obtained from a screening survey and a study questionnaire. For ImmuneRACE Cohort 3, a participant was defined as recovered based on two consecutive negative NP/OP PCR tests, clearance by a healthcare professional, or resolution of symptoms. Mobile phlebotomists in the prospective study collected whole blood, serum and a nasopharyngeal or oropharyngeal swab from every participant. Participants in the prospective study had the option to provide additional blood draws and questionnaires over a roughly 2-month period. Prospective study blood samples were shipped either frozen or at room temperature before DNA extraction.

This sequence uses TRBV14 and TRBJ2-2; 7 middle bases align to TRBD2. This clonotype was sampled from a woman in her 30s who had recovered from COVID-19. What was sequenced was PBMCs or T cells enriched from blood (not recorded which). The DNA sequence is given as TGTGCCAGCAGCCAAGACCTGGGCGGGGGTCTAACCGGGGAGCTGTTTTTT. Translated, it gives CASSQDLGGGLTGELFF.